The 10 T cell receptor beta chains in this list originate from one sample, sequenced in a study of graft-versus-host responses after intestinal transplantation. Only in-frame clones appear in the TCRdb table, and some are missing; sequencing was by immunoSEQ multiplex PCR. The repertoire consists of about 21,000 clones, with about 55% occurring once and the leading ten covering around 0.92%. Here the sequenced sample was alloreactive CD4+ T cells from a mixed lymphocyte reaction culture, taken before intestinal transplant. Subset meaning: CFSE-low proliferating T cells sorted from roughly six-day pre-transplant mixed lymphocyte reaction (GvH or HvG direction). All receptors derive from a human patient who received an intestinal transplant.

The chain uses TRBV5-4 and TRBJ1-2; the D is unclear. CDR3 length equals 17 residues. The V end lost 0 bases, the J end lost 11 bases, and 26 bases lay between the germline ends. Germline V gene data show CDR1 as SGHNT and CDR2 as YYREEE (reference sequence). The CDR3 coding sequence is TGTGCCAGCAGCTTGGGGTTAGGAGGGAGGGCCCCTTTGAGGTACACCTTC. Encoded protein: CASSLGLGGRAPLRYTF.

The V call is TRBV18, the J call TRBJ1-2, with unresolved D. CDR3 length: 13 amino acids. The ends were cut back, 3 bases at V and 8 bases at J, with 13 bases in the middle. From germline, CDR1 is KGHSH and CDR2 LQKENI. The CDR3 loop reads CASSPSGLGGYTF. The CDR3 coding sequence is TGTGCCAGCTCACCCTCTGGACTAGGGGGCTACACCTTC.

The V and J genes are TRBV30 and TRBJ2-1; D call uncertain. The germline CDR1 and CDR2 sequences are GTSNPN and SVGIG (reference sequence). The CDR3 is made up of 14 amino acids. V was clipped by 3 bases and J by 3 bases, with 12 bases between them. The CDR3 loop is CAWSPISLYNEQFF. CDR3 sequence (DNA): TGTGCCTGGAGCCCCATTAGTCTCTACAATGAGCAGTTCTTC.

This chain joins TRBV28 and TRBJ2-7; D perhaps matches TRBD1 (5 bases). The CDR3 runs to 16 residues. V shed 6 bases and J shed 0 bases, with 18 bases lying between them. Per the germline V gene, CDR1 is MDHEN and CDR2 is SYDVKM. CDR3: CASSRNRPSRSYEQYF. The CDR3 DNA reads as TGTGCCAGCAGCAGAAACAGGCCGTCTCGCTCCTACGAGCAGTACTTC.

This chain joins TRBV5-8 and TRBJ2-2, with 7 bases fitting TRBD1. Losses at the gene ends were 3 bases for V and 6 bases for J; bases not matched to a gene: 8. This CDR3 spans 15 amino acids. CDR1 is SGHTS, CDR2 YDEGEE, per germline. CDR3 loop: CASSYYRGQSGELFF. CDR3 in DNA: TGTGCCAGCAGCTATTACAGGGGTCAGTCCGGGGAGCTGTTTTTT. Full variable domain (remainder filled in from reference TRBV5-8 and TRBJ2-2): EAGVTQSPTHLIKTRGQQATLRCSPISGHTSVYWYQQALGLGLQFLLWYDEGEERNRGNFPPRFSGRQFPNYSSELNVNALELEDSALYLCASSYYRGQSGELFFGEGSRLTVL.

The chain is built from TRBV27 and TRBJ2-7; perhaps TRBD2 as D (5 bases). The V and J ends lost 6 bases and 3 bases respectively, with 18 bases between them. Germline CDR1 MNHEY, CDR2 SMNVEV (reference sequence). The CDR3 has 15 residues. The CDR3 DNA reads TGTGCCAGCAGCTCCACCCGTCCCCGGGGCTACGAGCAGTACTTC. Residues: CASSSTRPRGYEQYF.

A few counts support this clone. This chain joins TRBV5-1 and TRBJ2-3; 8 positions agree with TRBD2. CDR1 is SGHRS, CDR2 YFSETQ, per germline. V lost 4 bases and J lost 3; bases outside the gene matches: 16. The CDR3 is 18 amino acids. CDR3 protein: CASSLPSGQSVLTDTQYF. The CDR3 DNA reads TGCGCCAGCAGCCTTCCTAGCGGGCAGAGTGTTCTAACAGATACGCAGTATTTT.

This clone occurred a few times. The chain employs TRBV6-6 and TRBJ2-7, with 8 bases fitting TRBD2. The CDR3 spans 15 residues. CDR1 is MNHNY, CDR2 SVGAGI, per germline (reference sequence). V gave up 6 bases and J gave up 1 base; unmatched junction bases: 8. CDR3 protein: CASSLLGLGSYEQYF. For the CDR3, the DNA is TGTGCCAGCAGCTTACTGGGACTAGGGTCCTACGAGCAGTACTTC.

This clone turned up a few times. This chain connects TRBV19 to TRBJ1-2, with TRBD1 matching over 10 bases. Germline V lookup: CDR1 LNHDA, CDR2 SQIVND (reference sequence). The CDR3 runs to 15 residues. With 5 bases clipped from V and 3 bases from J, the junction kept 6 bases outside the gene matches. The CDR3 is CASSFRTGGYYGYTF. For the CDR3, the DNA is TGTGCCAGTAGTTTCCGGACAGGGGGGTACTATGGCTACACCTTC.

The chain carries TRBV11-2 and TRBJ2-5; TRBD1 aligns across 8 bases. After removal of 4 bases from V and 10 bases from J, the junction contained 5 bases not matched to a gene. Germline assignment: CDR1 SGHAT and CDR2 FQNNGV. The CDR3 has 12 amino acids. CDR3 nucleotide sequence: TGTGCCAGCAGCTCGGACAGGGCGGTCCAGTACTTC. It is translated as CASSSDRAVQYF.